These 16 T cell receptor beta chains were sequenced from one sample in a study of response to subunit inactivated influenza vaccine. TCRdb reprocessed the RT-PCR reads with MiXCR, giving one entry per CDR3 protein. The table shows hundreds of thousands of distinct CDR3 sequences, with approximately 15% occurring only once. The material was PBMCs from blood, obtained roughly 12 days after vaccination. The receptors originated from a man aged 45-65 years who received an inactivated influenza vaccine.

The V gene is TRBV4-1, the J gene TRBJ1-4; D remains ambiguous. Germline CDR1 and CDR2: MGHRA and YSYEKL. V was clipped by 2 bases and J by 10 bases, with 29 bases between them. The CDR3 runs to 19 residues. Here the CDR3 DNA reads TGCGCCAGCAGCCAATATAGCGGGTCAATCGCCTCGAGTCCCGCAAAACTGTTTTTT. Encoded protein: CASSQYSGSIASSPAKLFF.

This clonotype was seen a few times. The gene calls are TRBV4-2 and TRBJ1-2; weak D call: TRBD1 (6 bases). V lost 0 bases and J 8 bases, leaving 19 bases between the germline ends. Germline V gene lookup returns CDR1 LGHNA and CDR2 YNFKEQ. The CDR3 is 16 amino acids. The CDR3 DNA is TGTGCCAGCAGCCAAGATGGACAGAAAAGGGTAGAGGGCTACACCTTC. This gives the protein CASSQDGQKRVEGYTF.

The J gene is TRBJ2-2, the V gene TRBV5-5, with D possibly being TRBD1 (6 bases). Germline V lookup: CDR1 SGHKS, CDR2 YYEKEE (reference sequence). This CDR3 has 16 residues. V was pared by 3 bases and J by 0 bases, with 12 bases between. This chain's CDR3 is CASSSRTETNTGELFF. CDR3 bases: TGTGCCAGCAGCTCCCGGACAGAGACGAACACCGGGGAGCTGTTTTTT.

The chain recombines TRBV15 with TRBJ1-2, with TRBD1 matching over 7 bases. The CDR3 is made up of 13 amino acids. The V gene's germline CDR1 is LNHNV and CDR2 YYDKDF (reference sequence). J was trimmed by 8 bases and V by 5 bases; bases with no gene match: 8. CDR3 sequence: CATSARQGGGYTF. For the CDR3, the DNA is TGTGCCACCAGCGCCCGACAGGGCGGAGGCTACACCTTC.

V and J are TRBV12-3 or TRBV12-4 and TRBJ2-7; the D gene is possibly TRBD2 (6 bases). The length of the CDR3 is 14 residues. The V gene lost 1 base and the J gene lost 7 bases, with 14 bases spanning the gap. CDR3: CASSLGRWAGEQYF. DNA of the CDR3: TGTGCCAGCAGTTTAGGGAGGTGGGCGGGGGAGCAGTACTTC.

This chain uses TRBV2 with TRBJ2-3, with D unclear. Deletions cut 6 bases from V and 1 base from J, with 20 bases between. Germline loops: CDR1 SNHLY, CDR2 FYNNEI. The CDR3 totals 17 residues. CDR3 in DNA: TGTGCCAGCAGGAACCCCTCCGGCGGTGGGGGCACAGATACGCAGTATTTT. Protein product: CASRNPSGGGGTDTQYF.

This clonotype was found many times. The V gene is TRBV10-3, the J gene TRBJ2-7; D is undetermined. Trimming shortened V by 7 bases and J by 3 bases, and 10 bases separated the two germline ends. The CDR3 is made up of 12 amino acids. CDR1 is ENHRY and CDR2 is SYGVKD in the germline V gene. The CDR3 reads CAIKGSGYEQYF. CDR3 DNA: TGTGCCATCAAGGGCTCCGGCTACGAGCAGTACTTC.

This chain joins TRBV4-1 and TRBJ2-7, with a tentative D call TRBD1 (6 bases). V lost 0 bases, J lost 4 bases, and 13 bases lay in between. The CDR3 runs to 15 residues. The germline V gene has CDR1 MGHRA and CDR2 YSYEKL. Here the CDR3 DNA reads TGCGCCAGCAGCCAAGATATGGGGGCCGGATACGAGCAGTACTTC. Translated, it gives CASSQDMGAGYEQYF.

The rearrangement uses TRBV5-1 and TRBJ1-1; D perhaps matches TRBD1 (5 bases). Between the trimmed V and J ends, which lost 0 bases and 5 bases, there was a span of 14 bases. Germline CDR1 SGHRS, CDR2 YFSETQ. The CDR3 has 15 amino acids. The CDR3 region is CASSLASGAGTEAFF. The CDR3 coding sequence is TGCGCCAGCAGCTTGGCATCTGGGGCGGGGACTGAAGCTTTCTTT.

This clonotype came up many times. The gene calls are TRBV5-1 and TRBJ2-1; 7 bases agree with TRBD1. Per the germline V gene, CDR1 is SGHRS and CDR2 is YFSETQ. This CDR3 is 14 amino acids long. Trimming took 0 bases from V and 16 from J; bases not matched to a gene: 13. CDR3 sequence (DNA): TGCGCCAGCAGCTTGGATAGTCTGGGACAGAGGAAATTCTTC. This gives the protein CASSLDSLGQRKFF.

The chain uses TRBV4-1 and TRBJ2-3; D uncertain. Trimming cost V 1 base and J 0 bases, with 11 bases left between them. The CDR3 has 16 residues. The germline CDR1 and CDR2 sequences are MGHRA and YSYEKL. CDR3 loop: CASSQGSRTSTDTQYF. The CDR3 DNA reads as TGCGCCAGCAGCCAAGGCTCCCGTACGAGCACAGATACGCAGTATTTT.

This clonotype was seen at least ten times. The genes are TRBV18 and TRBJ2-5; D gene ambiguous. CDR1 is KGHSH, CDR2 LQKENI, per germline. The V and J ends lost 2 bases and 3 bases respectively, with 7 bases between them. The CDR3 runs 13 residues. CDR3 protein: CASSPGLEETQYF. The DNA for the CDR3 is TGTGCCAGCTCACCAGGTTTGGAAGAGACCCAGTACTTC.

This clonotype was counted between two and nine times. V and J are TRBV20-1 and TRBJ2-3; TRBD2 matches at 8 bases. Looked up from germline, CDR1 is DFQATT and CDR2 is SNEGSKA (reference sequence). J lost 10 bases, V lost 4 bases, and 13 bases had no gene match. The CDR3 contains 14 residues. CDR3 protein: CSATSGRVSQPQYF. CDR3 sequence (DNA): TGCAGTGCTACCAGCGGGAGAGTCTCTCAACCGCAGTATTTT.

The rearrangement uses TRBV5-1 and TRBJ1-6; no firm D call. Germline CDR1 is SGHRS and CDR2 is YFSETQ. The CDR3 consists of 14 residues. V lost 3 bases and J lost 7, with 11 bases in between. CDR3 amino acids: CASSYQSRNSPLHF. The CDR3 DNA follows: TGCGCCAGCAGCTACCAGAGCCGCAATTCACCCCTCCACTTT.

The genes are TRBV27 and TRBJ1-2; tentatively, D is TRBD1 (5 bases). Germline CDR1 is MNHEY and CDR2 is SMNVEV (reference sequence). V was pared by 6 bases and J by 7 bases, with 15 bases between. This CDR3 is built from 13 residues. Here the CDR3 reads CASSHRTGGGYTF. For the CDR3, the DNA is TGTGCCAGCAGCCATAGAACAGGTGGTGGCTACACCTTC.

This clonotype was counted only a few times. This chain joins TRBV28 and TRBJ1-5; the D gene is possibly TRBD1 (6 bases). The ends were cut back, 11 bases at V and 4 bases at J, with 18 bases in the middle. CDR1 is MDHEN and CDR2 is SYDVKM in the germline V gene. There are 14 residues in the CDR3. CDR3 nucleotide sequence: TGTGCCGCCCGGGGGCCGCGGGAAAATCAGCCCCAGCATTTT. This codes for CAARGPRENQPQHF. The full variable domain, its missing parts supplied by reference TRBV28 and TRBJ1-5, is DVKVTQSSRYLVKRTGEKVFLECVQDMDHENMFWYRQDPGLGLRLIYFSYDVKMKEKGDIPEGYSVSREKKERFSLILESASTNQTSMYLCAARGPRENQPQHFGDGTRLSIL.